This T cell receptor (beta chain) originates from a study of metastatic and nonmetastatic thyroid tumors. Study-level findings and limits: When malignant thyroid tumors were compared with benign nodules, TCR beta diversity was reportedly significantly higher in the malignant tumors. This held in both blood and tumor samples.

This clone was observed many times. No antigen is known for it. How the authors handled the data: CDR3 was compared across clinicopathological groups, and the resulting differences were used to build a distant-metastasis classifier for papillary thyroid cancer. TCRdb re-clonotyped the PCR reads via MiXCR. The V and J calls were not made by the authors but by TCRdb's processing. The table lists 50,000 to 70,000 clones, about 3.8% of them singletons. This CDR3 is 12 amino acids long. Trimming pared 0 bases from V and 8 bases from J, leaving 6 bases between. Germline V lookup: CDR1 SGHRS, CDR2 YFSETQ. All patients were untreated before thyroid surgery.

The origin of this receptor is a female donor with papillary thyroid cancer or a benign thyroid nodule (not recorded which). Some clones in this sample may be carry-over from other donors' samples. The gene calls are TRBV5-1 and TRBJ2-1; D is ambiguous. Sample: blood. Here the CDR3 reads CASSLEGYEQFF. The CDR3 nucleotides are TGCGCCAGCAGCTTGGAAGGGTATGAGCAGTTCTTC.